These T cell receptor beta chains were read from a single sample in a study of blood T cell repertoires in COVID-19. Profiled with immunoSEQ multiplex PCR; TCRdb holds only in-frame clones, not every one. In the table there are some 150,000 clones, roughly nine tenths of which are singletons. Material: peripheral blood. The receptors were sampled from a woman aged 55-70 years with active or convalescent COVID-19. CDR3s include the opening cysteine and the closing phenylalanine or tryptophan. Part of the rows lack a size; the others show once, few, many or a class for expanded clones.

clone_size	v_call	j_call	cdr3_aa
NA	TRBV9	TRBJ1-2	CASSVPRTGGSYGYTF
NA	TRBV18	TRBJ1-1	CASSPPGNTEAFF
NA	TRBV2	TRBJ2-1	CASSGTSAGNEQFF
NA	TRBV19	TRBJ1-1	CASRVGQFTEAFF
NA	TRBV10-3	TRBJ2-3	CAITSTDTQYF
NA	TRBV25-1	TRBJ2-7	CASSFTYEQYF
once	TRBV5-5	TRBJ2-3	CASSLGSGTDTQYF
NA	TRBV19	TRBJ1-6	CASCTGVFSPLHF
NA	TRBV7-2	TRBJ1-1	CASRSQGDTEAFF
NA	TRBV5-1	TRBJ1-2	CASSQTGEVYGYTF
NA	TRBV6-6	TRBJ2-1	CASRSGQAFDEQFF
NA	TRBV19	TRBJ1-5	CASTEDRGPEPQHF
NA	TRBV3-1/TRBV3-2	TRBJ2-1	CASSLRGVGTWVNEQFF
once	TRBV2	TRBJ1-4	CASSESLGGEKLFF
NA	TRBV9	TRBJ2-5	CASSIGLEETQYF
NA	TRBV9	TRBJ2-1	CASSADLGTSYNEQFF
NA	TRBV19	TRBJ1-2	CASSTGTAGYTF
NA	TRBV11-3	TRBJ2-1	CASSLASGEYNEQFF
NA	TRBV11-1	TRBJ1-3	CASSTGQGSSGNTIYF
NA	TRBV6-5	TRBJ2-5	CASGLTGVETQYF
NA	TRBV19	TRBJ1-1	CASSIDWREGNTEAFF
NA	TRBV19	TRBJ1-2	CASSLALGQPYGYTF
NA	TRBV28	TRBJ2-2	CASSLSSGGTRELFF
NA	TRBV19	TRBJ1-6	CASSLGTAYNSPLHF
NA	TRBV11-2	TRBJ1-1	CASSLEIWAGNTEAFF
NA	TRBV11-2	TRBJ2-7	CASSLEQASYEQYF
NA	TRBV19	TRBJ1-3	CASGVSSGNTIYF
once	TRBV29-1	TRBJ2-5	CSVGFRDRDEETQYF
NA	TRBV11-1	TRBJ1-2	CASSLGRLNYGYTF
NA	TRBV4-3	TRBJ1-1	CASSQERSNTEAFF
NA	TRBV7-2	TRBJ2-1	CASSWDRANEQFF
few	TRBV4-3	TRBJ1-2	CASSQVIGTEGSYGYTF
few	TRBV18	TRBJ1-1	CASSPGAVMNTEAFF
NA	TRBV5-1	TRBJ1-1	CASSLTENTEAFF
NA	TRBV7-2	TRBJ2-1	CASSLSSGGPYNEQFF
NA	TRBV30	TRBJ2-1	CAWSVGSGGRNEQFF
NA	TRBV3-1/TRBV3-2	TRBJ1-2	CASSQDLRDSRQSRYGYTF
NA	TRBV18	TRBJ1-5	CASSPGADNQPQHF